Listed here are 9 T cell receptor beta chains from one sample, sequenced in a study of blood T cell repertoires in COVID-19. TCRdb's copy holds only in-frame clones and misses some; the assay was immunoSEQ multiplex PCR. The table shows approximately 87,000 clones, with approximately 90% occurring only once. The specimen sequenced was peripheral blood. The receptors were sampled from a man aged 65 to 79 with active or convalescent COVID-19.

The V gene is TRBV7-2, the J gene TRBJ2-3; 7 positions match TRBD2. The CDR3 contains 15 residues. Looked up from germline, CDR1 is SGHTA and CDR2 is FQGNSA. J lost 4 bases, V lost 4 bases, and 8 bases had no gene match. The CDR3 sequence: CASSYLAAAADTQYF. In nucleotides, the CDR3 is TGTGCCAGCAGCTATCTAGCGGCGGCGGCAGATACGCAGTATTTT. The variable domain in full, with the rest retrieved from reference TRBV7-2 and TRBJ2-3, is GAGVSQSPSNKVTEKGKDVELRCDPISGHTALYWYRQSLGQGLEFLIYFQGNSAPDKSGLPSDRFSAERTGGSVSTLTIQRTQQEDSAVYLCASSYLAAAADTQYFGPGTRLTVL.

The chain couples TRBV6-5 to TRBJ2-5, with D possibly being TRBD1 (6 bases). V was clipped by 4 bases and J by 2 bases, with 11 bases between them. There are 14 residues in the CDR3. Looked up from germline, CDR1 is MNHEY and CDR2 is SVGAGI. CDR3 DNA: TGTGCCAGCAGTTCTGGGACACTACAAGAGACCCAGTACTTC. This encodes CASSSGTLQETQYF.

The J gene is TRBJ2-2, the V gene TRBV6-5; possibly TRBD2 for D (6 bases). Germline CDR1 MNHEY, CDR2 SVGAGI. V shed 7 bases and J shed 3 bases, with 12 bases lying between them. The CDR3 totals 14 residues. In DNA, the CDR3 is TGTGCCAGCAAAAGGCTAGCGCACACCGGGGAGCTGTTTTTT. It yields the protein CASKRLAHTGELFF.

The V gene is TRBV2, the J gene TRBJ2-7; 8 nucleotides line up with TRBD2. J gave up 2 bases and V 8 bases, and 8 bases lay outside the gene matches. Germline CDR1 SNHLY, CDR2 FYNNEI. There are 14 residues in the CDR3. The CDR3 nucleotides are TGTGCCAGCGCCGGCGGGGGGCGCCCCTACGAGCAGTACTTC. Its translation is CASAGGGRPYEQYF.

This clone has only one observation. The chain has TRBV28 and TRBJ1-2; 7 bases align to TRBD1. This CDR3 is 14 amino acids long. The ends lost 10 bases at V and 0 bases at J; junction bases unmatched: 8. Germline V gene data show CDR1 as MDHEN and CDR2 as SYDVKM. CDR3 DNA: TGTGCCACCATAGGACAGGTAGCTAACTATGGCTACACCTTC. Residues: CATIGQVANYGYTF.

V gene TRBV28 combines with J gene TRBJ1-5; 8 bases align to TRBD1. This CDR3 contains 15 residues. V dropped 5 bases and J dropped 10; count of bases not matched to a gene: 13. Per the germline V gene, CDR1 is MDHEN and CDR2 is SYDVKM. The CDR3 loop reads CASSDWANRGAPQHF. CDR3 bases: TGTGCCAGCAGTGATTGGGCTAACAGGGGGGCCCCCCAGCATTTT.

The gene calls are TRBV9 and TRBJ1-6, with D perhaps TRBD1 (5 bases). V was shortened by 0 bases and J by 7 bases, with 8 bases between the two germline ends. This CDR3 is built from 14 residues. Germline loops: CDR1 SGDLS, CDR2 YYNGEE. The CDR3 here is CASSVEAGNSPLHF. The CDR3 DNA sequence: TGTGCCAGCAGCGTAGAGGCAGGGAATTCACCCCTCCACTTT.

The chain joins TRBV10-3 to TRBJ2-6, with 7 bases fitting TRBD1. V gave up 1 base and J gave up 2 bases; unmatched junction bases: 5. The CDR3 consists of 17 residues. The germline V gene has CDR1 ENHRY and CDR2 SYGVKD. The CDR3 is CAISELGQEAGANVLTF. The CDR3, as DNA: TGTGCCATCAGTGAGTTAGGACAGGAGGCTGGGGCCAACGTCCTGACTTTC.

The V gene is TRBV6-5, the J gene TRBJ1-6; 8 bases fit TRBD1. The CDR3 has 14 amino acids. In germline, CDR1 is MNHEY, CDR2 SVGAGI. J gave up 6 bases and V 6 bases, and 4 bases lay outside the gene matches. CDR3 DNA sequence: TGTGCCAGCAGCCTGACAGGGGTTAATTCACCCCTCCACTTT. This encodes CASSLTGVNSPLHF.